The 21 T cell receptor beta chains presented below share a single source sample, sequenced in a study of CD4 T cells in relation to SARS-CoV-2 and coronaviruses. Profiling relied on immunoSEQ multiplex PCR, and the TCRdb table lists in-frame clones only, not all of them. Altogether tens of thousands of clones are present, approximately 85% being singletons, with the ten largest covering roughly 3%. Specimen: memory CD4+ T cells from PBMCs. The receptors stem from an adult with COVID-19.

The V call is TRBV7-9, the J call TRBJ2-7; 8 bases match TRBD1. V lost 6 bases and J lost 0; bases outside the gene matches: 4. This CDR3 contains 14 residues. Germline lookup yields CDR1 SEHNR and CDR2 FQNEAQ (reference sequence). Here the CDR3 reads CASRRTGSSYEQYF. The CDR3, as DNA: TGTGCCAGCAGAAGGACAGGGAGCTCCTACGAGCAGTACTTC.

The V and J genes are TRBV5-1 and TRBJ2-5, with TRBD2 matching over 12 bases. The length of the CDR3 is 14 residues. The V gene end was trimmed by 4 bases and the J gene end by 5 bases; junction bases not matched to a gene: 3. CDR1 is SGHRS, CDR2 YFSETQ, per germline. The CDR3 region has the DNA TGCGCCAGCAGCGGCACTAGCGGGAGGGAGACCCAGTACTTC. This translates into CASSGTSGRETQYF.

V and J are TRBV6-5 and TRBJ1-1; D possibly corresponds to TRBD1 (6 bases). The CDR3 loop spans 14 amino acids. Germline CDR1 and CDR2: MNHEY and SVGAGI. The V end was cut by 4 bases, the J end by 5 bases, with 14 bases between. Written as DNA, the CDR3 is TGTGCCAGCAGTTCCTCGAGAGGGGGTACTGAAGCTTTCTTT. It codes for CASSSSRGGTEAFF.

The CDR3, as DNA: TGTGCCAGCAGCTTAGGGTTTCCTAATGAGCAGTTCTTC. Its protein product is CASSLGFPNEQFF. The chain combines TRBV11-2 with TRBJ2-1; D remains unclear. The CDR3 length is 13 residues. The germline gives CDR1 SGHAT, CDR2 FQNNGV. V was trimmed by 1 base and J by 7 bases, leaving 8 bases between them.

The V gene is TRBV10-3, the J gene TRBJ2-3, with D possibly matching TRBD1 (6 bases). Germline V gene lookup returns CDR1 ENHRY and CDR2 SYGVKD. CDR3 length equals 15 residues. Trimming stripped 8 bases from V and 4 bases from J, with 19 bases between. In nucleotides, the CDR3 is TGTGCCATCCTGGAGGACAGAGAGTTCCCAGATACGCAGTATTTT. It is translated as CAILEDREFPDTQYF.

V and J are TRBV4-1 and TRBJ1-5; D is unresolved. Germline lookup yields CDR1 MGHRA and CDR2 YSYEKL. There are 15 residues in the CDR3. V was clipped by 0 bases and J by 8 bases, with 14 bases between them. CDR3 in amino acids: CASSQDHNSYKPQHF. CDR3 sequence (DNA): TGCGCCAGCAGCCAAGATCACAACAGTTACAAGCCCCAGCATTTT.

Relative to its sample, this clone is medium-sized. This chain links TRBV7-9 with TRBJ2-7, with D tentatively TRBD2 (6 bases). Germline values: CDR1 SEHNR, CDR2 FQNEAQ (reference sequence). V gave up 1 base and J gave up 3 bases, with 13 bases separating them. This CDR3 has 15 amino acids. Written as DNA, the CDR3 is TGTGCCAGCAGCTTAGGGGACTTCCCCGACTACGAGCAGTACTTC. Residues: CASSLGDFPDYEQYF.

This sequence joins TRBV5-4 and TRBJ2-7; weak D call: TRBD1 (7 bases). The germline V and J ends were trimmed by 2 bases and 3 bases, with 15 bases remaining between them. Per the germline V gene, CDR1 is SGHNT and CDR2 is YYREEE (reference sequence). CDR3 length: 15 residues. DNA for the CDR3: TGTGCCAGCAGCTTCTCTCAGGGGGGATTCTACGAGCAGTACTTC. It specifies CASSFSQGGFYEQYF.

The CDR3 here is CASSSRAETQYF. The CDR3, as DNA: TGTGCCAGCAGCTCCCGCGCGGAGACCCAGTACTTC. J is TRBJ2-5 and V is TRBV7-2; D remains unclear. V was shortened by 4 bases and J by 5 bases, with 8 bases between the two germline ends. From germline, CDR1 is SGHTA and CDR2 FQGNSA. The CDR3 is 12 amino acids.

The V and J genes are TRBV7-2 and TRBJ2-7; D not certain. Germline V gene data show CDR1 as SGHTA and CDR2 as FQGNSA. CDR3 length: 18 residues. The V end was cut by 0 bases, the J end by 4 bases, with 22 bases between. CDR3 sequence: CASSLAAFGRTTVYEQYF. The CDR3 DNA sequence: TGTGCCAGCAGCTTAGCGGCCTTTGGACGGACCACGGTGTACGAGCAGTACTTC.

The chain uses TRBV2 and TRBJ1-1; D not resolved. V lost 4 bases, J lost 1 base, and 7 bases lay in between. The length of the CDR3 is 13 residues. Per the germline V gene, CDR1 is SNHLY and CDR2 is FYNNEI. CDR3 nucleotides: TGTGCCAGCAGTGCTACAGAGAACACTGAAGCTTTCTTT. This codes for CASSATENTEAFF.

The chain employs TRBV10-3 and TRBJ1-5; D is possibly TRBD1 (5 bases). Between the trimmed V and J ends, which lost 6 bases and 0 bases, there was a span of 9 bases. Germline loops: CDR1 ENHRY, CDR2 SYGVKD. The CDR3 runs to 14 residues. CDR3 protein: CAISPGTSNQPQHF. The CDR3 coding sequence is TGTGCCATCAGCCCCGGGACTAGCAATCAGCCCCAGCATTTT.

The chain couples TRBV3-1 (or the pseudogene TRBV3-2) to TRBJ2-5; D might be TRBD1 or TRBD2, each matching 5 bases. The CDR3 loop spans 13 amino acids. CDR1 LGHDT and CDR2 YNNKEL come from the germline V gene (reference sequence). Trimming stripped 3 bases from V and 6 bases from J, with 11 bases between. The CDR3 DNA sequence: TGTGCCAGCAGCCATGGGGGTAGGAAGACCCAGTACTTC. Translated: CASSHGGRKTQYF.

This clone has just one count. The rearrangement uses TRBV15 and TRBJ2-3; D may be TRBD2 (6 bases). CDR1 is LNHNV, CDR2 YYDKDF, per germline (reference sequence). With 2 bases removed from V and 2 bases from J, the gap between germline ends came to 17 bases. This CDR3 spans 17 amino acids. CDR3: CATSRWGTAGATDTQYF. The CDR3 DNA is TGTGCCACCAGCAGATGGGGAACAGCGGGTGCCACAGATACGCAGTATTTT.

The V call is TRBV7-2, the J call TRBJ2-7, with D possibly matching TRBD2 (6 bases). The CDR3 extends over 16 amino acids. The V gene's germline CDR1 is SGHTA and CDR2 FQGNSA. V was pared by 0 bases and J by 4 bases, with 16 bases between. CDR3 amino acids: CASSLASRELKYEQYF. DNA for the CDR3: TGTGCCAGCAGCTTAGCCTCCCGGGAGTTAAAGTACGAGCAGTACTTC.

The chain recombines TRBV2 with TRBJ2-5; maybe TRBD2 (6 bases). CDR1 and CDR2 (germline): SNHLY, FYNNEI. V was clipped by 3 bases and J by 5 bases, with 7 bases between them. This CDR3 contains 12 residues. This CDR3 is CASSDSGETQYF. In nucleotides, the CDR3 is TGTGCCAGCAGTGACAGCGGGGAGACCCAGTACTTC.

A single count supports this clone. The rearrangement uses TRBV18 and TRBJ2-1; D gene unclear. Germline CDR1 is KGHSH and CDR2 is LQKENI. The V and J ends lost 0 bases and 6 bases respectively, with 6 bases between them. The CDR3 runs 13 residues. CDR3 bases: TGTGCCAGCTCACCACCCTCGGTCAATGAGCAGTTCTTC. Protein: CASSPPSVNEQFF.

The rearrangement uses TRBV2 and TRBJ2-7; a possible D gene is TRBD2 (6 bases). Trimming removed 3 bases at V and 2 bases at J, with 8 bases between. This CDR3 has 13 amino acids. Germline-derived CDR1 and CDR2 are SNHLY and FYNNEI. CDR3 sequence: CASSEGLAYEQYF. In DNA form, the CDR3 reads TGTGCCAGCAGTGAGGGACTTGCCTACGAGCAGTACTTC.

The CDR3 is CASSSDYNEQFF. The DNA of the CDR3 is TGCGCCAGCAGCTCGGATTACAATGAGCAGTTCTTC. The chain employs TRBV5-1 and TRBJ2-1; D call uncertain. Between the trimmed V and J ends, which lost 3 bases and 4 bases, there was a span of 5 bases. There are 12 residues in the CDR3. Germline V gene sequence: CDR1 SGHRS, CDR2 YFSETQ.

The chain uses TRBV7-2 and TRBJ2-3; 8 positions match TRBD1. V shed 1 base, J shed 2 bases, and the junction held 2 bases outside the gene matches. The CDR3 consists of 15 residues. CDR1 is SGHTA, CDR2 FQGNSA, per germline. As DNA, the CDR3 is TGTGCCAGCAGCTTAGGGACAGGGCACACAGATACGCAGTATTTT. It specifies CASSLGTGHTDTQYF. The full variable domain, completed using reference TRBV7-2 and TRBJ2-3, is GAGVSQSPSNKVTEKGKDVELRCDPISGHTALYWYRQSLGQGLEFLIYFQGNSAPDKSGLPSDRFSAERTGGSVSTLTIQRTQQEDSAVYLCASSLGTGHTDTQYFGPGTRLTVL.

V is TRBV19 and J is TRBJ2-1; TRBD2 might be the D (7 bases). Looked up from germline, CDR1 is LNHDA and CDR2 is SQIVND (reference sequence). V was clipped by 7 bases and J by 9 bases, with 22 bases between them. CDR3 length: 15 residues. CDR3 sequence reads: CASTSSTPRGGEQFF. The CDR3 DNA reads TGTGCCAGTACCTCCTCGACTCCAAGGGGGGGTGAGCAGTTCTTC.